The next 32 T cell receptor beta chains were all read from a single sample in a study of technical replicates of blood from several donors. Produced via immunoSEQ multiplex PCR; TCRdb's table is partial and in-frame only. The sample holds around 79,000 clones, 94% seen once. Material: T cells isolated from PBMCs. The receptors derive from a human donor in good health.

The V gene is TRBV6-1, the J gene TRBJ1-4; D is ambiguous. The V end was cut by 8 bases, the J end by 4 bases, with 11 bases between. There are 13 residues in the CDR3. From germline, CDR1 is MNHNS and CDR2 SASEGT. The CDR3 DNA sequence: TGTGCCAGCCAACGGTTTAATAATGAAAAACTGTTTTTT. Amino acid sequence: CASQRFNNEKLFF.

The rearrangement uses TRBV5-1 and TRBJ2-3, with a possible D match to TRBD2 (7 bases). Germline-derived CDR1 and CDR2 are SGHRS and YFSETQ. The CDR3 runs to 18 residues. V lost 0 bases and J lost 4, with 21 bases in between. The CDR3 region is CASSLVAGEGGEADTQYF. In DNA, the CDR3 is TGCGCCAGCAGCTTGGTTGCGGGGGAAGGGGGTGAGGCAGATACGCAGTATTTT.

V is TRBV15 and J is TRBJ1-5, with TRBD1 matching 11 bases. V shed 5 bases, J shed 5 bases, and the junction held 8 bases outside the gene matches. Germline V lookup: CDR1 LNHNV, CDR2 YYDKDF (reference sequence). The CDR3 contains 16 residues. CDR3 sequence: CATSAGQGGLYQPQHF. CDR3 DNA sequence: TGTGCCACCAGCGCGGGACAGGGGGGCCTTTATCAGCCCCAGCATTTT.

This chain connects TRBV7-2 to TRBJ2-2; the D gene is possibly TRBD2 (5 bases). Germline CDR1 and CDR2: SGHTA and FQGNSA. V was shortened by 3 bases and J by 4 bases, with 9 bases between the two germline ends. This CDR3 contains 14 residues. CDR3 sequence (DNA): TGTGCCAGCAGCTTTACGCGGGTCACCGGGGAGCTGTTTTTT. Residues: CASSFTRVTGELFF. The full variable domain, rest sourced from reference TRBV7-2 and TRBJ2-2, is GAGVSQSPSNKVTEKGKDVELRCDPISGHTALYWYRQSLGQGLEFLIYFQGNSAPDKSGLPSDRFSAERTGGSVSTLTIQRTQQEDSAVYLCASSFTRVTGELFFGEGSRLTVL.

The sample holds one count of this clone. The gene calls are TRBV6-1 and TRBJ1-2; no clear D gene. Trimming took off 9 bases at V and 2 bases at J, with 4 bases between the two ends. Germline V lookup: CDR1 MNHNS, CDR2 SASEGT. This CDR3 spans 10 amino acids. DNA for the CDR3: TGTGCCAGTCAGAACTATGGCTACACCTTC. It yields the protein CASQNYGYTF.

The chain joins TRBV7-2 to TRBJ2-7, with 8 bases identical to TRBD1. The CDR3 covers 14 residues. Germline loops: CDR1 SGHTA, CDR2 FQGNSA. The trim removed 5 bases at V and 3 bases at J, leaving 6 bases unmatched. CDR3 amino acids: CASSLGTGRYEQYF. The CDR3 DNA is TGTGCCAGCAGCCTCGGGACAGGACGCTACGAGCAGTACTTC. Based on the CDR3 plus reference TRBV7-2 and TRBJ2-7, the full variable domain is GAGVSQSPSNKVTEKGKDVELRCDPISGHTALYWYRQSLGQGLEFLIYFQGNSAPDKSGLPSDRFSAERTGGSVSTLTIQRTQQEDSAVYLCASSLGTGRYEQYFGPGTRLTVT.

The V gene is TRBV7-9, the J gene TRBJ2-7; TRBD1 is a possible D gene (5 bases). V was pared by 3 bases and J by 0 bases, with 6 bases between. The germline gives CDR1 SEHNR, CDR2 FQNEAQ (reference sequence). This CDR3 region has 13 residues. CDR3 sequence reads: CASSFQGSYEQYF. Here the CDR3 DNA reads TGTGCCAGCAGCTTCCAGGGCTCCTACGAGCAGTACTTC. Full variable domain (rest looked up from reference TRBV7-9 and TRBJ2-7): DTGVSQNPRHKITKRGQNVTFRCDPISEHNRLYWYRQTLGQGPEFLTYFQNEAQLEKSRLLSDRFSAERPKGSFSTLEIQRTEQGDSAMYLCASSFQGSYEQYFGPGTRLTVT.

This sequence joins TRBV2 and TRBJ2-3; TRBD1 matches 7 bases. Germline CDR1 and CDR2: SNHLY and FYNNEI. Germline trimming cut 6 bases from V and 2 bases from J; bases unmatched to any gene: 5. The CDR3 is 14 residues long. The CDR3 nucleotides are TGTGCCAGCAGGGCCGGGACAGTCACAGATACGCAGTATTTT. Protein product: CASRAGTVTDTQYF.

V and J are TRBV12-5 and TRBJ2-5, with a weak D call TRBD2 (5 bases). Trimming cost V 0 bases and J 5 bases, with 22 bases left between them. The CDR3 consists of 18 residues. Germline lookup yields CDR1 LGHNT and CDR2 FRNRAP. CDR3 sequence (DNA): TGTGCTAGTGGTTTGGTCCGGACTGGGAGTCCGAGGGAGGAGACCCAGTACTTC. This sequence encodes CASGLVRTGSPREETQYF.

This sequence joins TRBV4-1 and TRBJ1-1, with 9 positions matching TRBD1. Germline CDR1 and CDR2: MGHRA and YSYEKL. Trimming took 5 bases from V and 3 from J; bases not matched to a gene: 7. The CDR3 sequence is 15 residues long. The CDR3 sequence: CASSSRTGAYTEAFF. The CDR3 bases are TGCGCCAGCAGCTCCCGGACAGGGGCGTACACTGAAGCTTTCTTT.

The chain uses TRBV6-1 and TRBJ2-7; D is uncertain. With 6 bases removed from V and 2 bases from J, the gap between germline ends came to 8 bases. There are 12 residues in the CDR3. Germline V gene sequence: CDR1 MNHNS, CDR2 SASEGT. CDR3 loop: CASSSGTYEQYF. The CDR3 region has the DNA TGTGCCAGCAGCTCCGGTACCTACGAGCAGTACTTC.

The V call is TRBV29-1, the J call TRBJ1-2; possible D gene TRBD1, 6 bases. V dropped 3 bases and J dropped 8 bases, with 13 bases sitting between them. This CDR3 has 12 residues. Looked up from germline, CDR1 is SQVTM and CDR2 is ANQGSEA. The CDR3 DNA reads TGCAGCGTTGAGAGTTCAGGGGACGGCTACACCTTC. Translated, it gives CSVESSGDGYTF.

This chain connects TRBV28 to TRBJ2-7, with TRBD1 matching 9 bases. CDR1 and CDR2 from the germline V gene are MDHEN and SYDVKM. Unmatched junction bases numbered 15, after V lost 6 bases and J lost 6 bases. This CDR3 is 16 amino acids long. The CDR3 bases are TGTGCCAGCAGCTCGGGGGCGCCGACAGGGGGTCTCGAGCAGTACTTC. Translating it yields CASSSGAPTGGLEQYF.

This chain uses TRBV9 with TRBJ2-3; 7 nucleotides align to TRBD2. Looked up from germline, CDR1 is SGDLS and CDR2 is YYNGEE. The CDR3 contains 15 residues. The V and J ends lost 3 bases and 3 bases, in that order; junction bases with no gene match: 7. CDR3 loop: CASSAGGGSTDTQYF. CDR3 coding DNA: TGTGCCAGCAGCGCGGGGGGTGGTTCGACAGATACGCAGTATTTT.

This clone was recorded once. The chain uses TRBV6-5 and TRBJ2-7; TRBD2 matches at 8 bases. The germline CDR1 and CDR2 sequences are MNHEY and SVGAGI. The CDR3 spans 15 residues. V shed 6 bases and J 0 bases; nucleotides not matched to a gene: 7. The CDR3 is CASSHTSGSSYEQYF. CDR3 nucleotide sequence: TGTGCCAGCAGCCACACCAGCGGGAGCTCCTACGAGCAGTACTTC.

The chain combines TRBV27 with TRBJ2-4; the D is unclear. Trimming left V 3 bases short and J 6 bases short, with 3 bases between. The germline gives CDR1 MNHEY, CDR2 SMNVEV (reference sequence). The CDR3 has 11 residues. The CDR3 loop reads CASSFGNIQYF. CDR3 nucleotides: TGTGCCAGCAGTTTCGGAAACATTCAGTACTTC.

This sequence joins TRBV4-1 and TRBJ1-4, with no clear D. Germline CDR1 and CDR2: MGHRA and YSYEKL. V was trimmed by 0 bases and J by 4 bases, leaving 9 bases between them. The CDR3 covers 15 residues. The CDR3 DNA sequence: TGCGCCAGCAGCCAAGATCCGGGGTTTAATGAAAAACTGTTTTTT. This sequence encodes CASSQDPGFNEKLFF.

The rearrangement links TRBV7-6 to TRBJ2-7; D is undetermined. Germline CDR1 reads SGHVS; CDR2 reads FNYEAQ. V was clipped by 1 base and J by 2 bases, with 6 bases between them. The CDR3 contains 13 residues. The CDR3 DNA follows: TGTGCCAGCAGCTTAGGAGAAGCCTACGAGCAGTACTTC. It translates to CASSLGEAYEQYF.

This CDR3 is CASKEAGGGKQYF. CDR3 DNA: TGTGCCAGCAAGGAAGCGGGAGGTGGTAAGCAGTACTTC. The rearrangement joins TRBV6-1 to TRBJ2-7; 9 nucleotides align to TRBD2. This CDR3 has 13 amino acids. The junction had 9 bases not matched to a gene; V was cut back by 7 bases and J by 8 bases. Germline V gene data show CDR1 as MNHNS and CDR2 as SASEGT.

The chain combines TRBV5-4 with TRBJ2-3; 11 positions match TRBD2. Germline V gene sequence: CDR1 SGHNT, CDR2 YYREEE (reference sequence). The length of the CDR3 is 16 residues. The V and J ends lost 0 bases and 6 bases, in that order; junction bases with no gene match: 6. The CDR3, as DNA: TGTGCCAGCAGCTTGGAGCTTGGGACTAGCGGTGATACGCAGTATTTT. It translates to CASSLELGTSGDTQYF.

V usage is TRBV4-1 and J usage is TRBJ1-3; D gene uncertain. This CDR3 comprises 17 residues. V was clipped by 2 bases and J by 1 base, with 15 bases between them. Looked up from germline, CDR1 is MGHRA and CDR2 is YSYEKL. This CDR3 reads CASSQNWAGWSGNTIYF. The CDR3 DNA reads TGCGCCAGCAGCCAAAACTGGGCAGGTTGGTCTGGAAACACCATATATTTT.

This rearrangement joins TRBV7-9 to TRBJ1-1; D not resolved. CDR1 is SEHNR and CDR2 is FQNEAQ in the germline V gene (reference sequence). Trimming shortened V by 5 bases and J by 8 bases, and 6 bases separated the two germline ends. The CDR3 has 10 amino acids. This chain's CDR3 is CASSTLEAFF. The CDR3 DNA reads as TGTGCCAGCAGCACTCTAGAAGCTTTCTTT.

The chain links TRBV19 to TRBJ2-3; TRBD2 matches 12 bases. The CDR3 spans 14 residues. V trimming: 7 bases; J trimming: 4 bases; junction bases outside the gene matches: 3. The germline CDR1 and CDR2 sequences are LNHDA and SQIVND (reference sequence). CDR3 in DNA: TGTGCCAGTACTAGCGGGGGGGCCGCAGATACGCAGTATTTT. Encoded protein: CASTSGGAADTQYF.

This rearrangement joins TRBV6-4 to TRBJ1-1; 8 bases fit TRBD1. CDR1 and CDR2 from the germline V gene are MRHNA and SNTAGT. The CDR3 has 14 residues. Unmatched junction bases numbered 11, after V lost 10 bases and J lost 4 bases. The CDR3 DNA reads TGTGCCACCGGACAGGGAGGAGTGAGCACTGAAGCTTTCTTT. It yields the protein CATGQGGVSTEAFF.

The chain combines TRBV7-8 with TRBJ1-5, with D possibly being TRBD1 (5 bases). Germline CDR1 is SGHVS and CDR2 is FQNEAQ. The ends were cut back, 3 bases at V and 15 bases at J, with 24 bases in the middle. The CDR3 has 15 amino acids. The CDR3 reads CASSLGDLMSGTLHF. The CDR3 DNA reads as TGTGCCAGCAGCTTGGGGGATTTGATGTCAGGGACTCTGCATTTT. Full variable domain (missing parts from reference TRBV7-8 and TRBJ1-5): GAGVSQSPRYKVAKRGQDVALRCDPISGHVSLFWYQQALGQGPEFLTYFQNEAQLDKSGLPSDRFFAERPEGSVSTLKIQRTQQEDSAVYLCASSLGDLMSGTLHFGDGTRLSIL.

V is TRBV5-1 and J is TRBJ2-5, with D unresolved. In germline, CDR1 is SGHRS, CDR2 YFSETQ. This CDR3 spans 11 amino acids. V was clipped by 3 bases and J by 3 bases, with 3 bases between them. For the CDR3, the DNA is TGCGCCAGCAGCTACAAAGAGACCCAGTACTTC. It codes for CASSYKETQYF.

The V call is TRBV5-1, the J call TRBJ2-1; 10 nucleotides align to TRBD2. The CDR3 sequence is 16 residues long. Germline V gene data show CDR1 as SGHRS and CDR2 as YFSETQ. The V and J ends lost 4 bases and 1 base, in that order; junction bases with no gene match: 5. The CDR3 reads CASSLELAGSYNEQFF. The CDR3 DNA is TGCGCCAGCAGCCTGGAACTAGCGGGGTCCTACAATGAGCAGTTCTTC.

The rearrangement links TRBV15 to TRBJ2-3, with 12 bases that match TRBD2. The CDR3 totals 16 residues. The V segment lost 1 base and the J segment 4 bases; nucleotides outside the gene matches: 3. Germline V gene lookup returns CDR1 LNHNV and CDR2 YYDKDF (reference sequence). The CDR3 region has the DNA TGTGCCACCAGCAGAGGACTAGCGGGAGCTTCAGATACGCAGTATTTT. Amino acid sequence: CATSRGLAGASDTQYF.

The chain combines TRBV7-9 with TRBJ1-5, with D possibly matching TRBD1 (6 bases). From germline, CDR1 is SEHNR and CDR2 FQNEAQ (reference sequence). Trimming stripped 2 bases from V and 0 bases from J, with 11 bases between. The CDR3 extends over 16 amino acids. The DNA of the CDR3 is TGTGCCAGCAGCTTATCAGGGGATATTAGCAATCAGCCCCAGCATTTT. Translation gives CASSLSGDISNQPQHF.

The rearrangement joins TRBV6-1 to TRBJ2-7, with 9 bases matching TRBD2. Germline trimming cut 0 bases from V and 3 bases from J; bases unmatched to any gene: 6. CDR1 is MNHNS, CDR2 SASEGT, per germline. There are 16 residues in the CDR3. For the CDR3, the DNA is TGTGCCAGCAGTGAAGCTCAAGGACTAGCGATCTACGAGCAGTACTTC. It translates to CASSEAQGLAIYEQYF.

The gene calls are TRBV29-1 and TRBJ2-3; 9 bases line up with TRBD2. CDR3 length equals 17 residues. The germline V gene has CDR1 SQVTM and CDR2 ANQGSEA. V shed 1 base, J shed 2 bases, and the junction held 10 bases outside the gene matches. The CDR3 DNA sequence: TGCAGCGTTGAAGTTTTGGCTAGCGGGAAGTACACAGATACGCAGTATTTT. This encodes CSVEVLASGKYTDTQYF.

The gene calls are TRBV28 and TRBJ2-3, with TRBD1 as a possible D gene (5 bases). Germline V gene data show CDR1 as MDHEN and CDR2 as SYDVKM. The CDR3 covers 11 residues. Trimming left V 8 bases short and J 2 bases short, with 5 bases between. The CDR3 region is CASGHTDTQYF. DNA for the CDR3: TGTGCCAGCGGACACACAGATACGCAGTATTTT.